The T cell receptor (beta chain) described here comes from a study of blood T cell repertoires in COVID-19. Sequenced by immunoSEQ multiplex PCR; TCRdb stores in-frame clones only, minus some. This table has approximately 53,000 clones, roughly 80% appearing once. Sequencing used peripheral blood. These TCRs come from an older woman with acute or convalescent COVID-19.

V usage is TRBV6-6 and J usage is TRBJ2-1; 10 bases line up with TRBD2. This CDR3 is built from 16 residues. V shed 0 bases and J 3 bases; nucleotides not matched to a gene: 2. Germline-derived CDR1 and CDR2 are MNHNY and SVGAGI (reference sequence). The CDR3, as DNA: TGTGCCAGCAGTTACTCGATAGCGGGGGGCTACAATGAGCAGTTCTTC. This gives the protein CASSYSIAGGYNEQFF.